Following are 18 T cell receptor beta chains from one sample sequenced in a study of T cell repertoires in cytomegalovirus infection. Their antigen targets remain unknown. One entry per CDR3 protein, called by TCRdb with MiXCR from the reads. The sample has around 770,000 distinct CDR3 sequences, roughly 29% seen once; the top ten hold roughly 14%. The input for sequencing was cultured CD8+ T cells from PBMCs, taken from culture after CMV antigen stimulation. These receptors originate from a human donor in good health (CMV status not recorded). Some clones in this sample may be carry-over from other donors' samples.

The chain employs TRBV6-8 and TRBJ1-2; D gene unclear. With 0 bases removed from V and 3 bases from J, the gap between germline ends came to 8 bases. Germline CDR1 MNHGY, CDR2 SAAAGT. This CDR3 is built from 14 residues. The CDR3 protein is CASSYSMEHYGYTF. CDR3 nucleotides: TGTGCCAGCAGTTACTCGATGGAGCACTATGGCTACACCTTC.

The rearrangement joins TRBV27 to TRBJ2-1; 7 bases are shared with TRBD1. Germline values: CDR1 MNHEY, CDR2 SMNVEV (reference sequence). This CDR3 spans 15 amino acids. Germline trimming cut 5 bases from V and 1 base from J; bases unmatched to any gene: 5. CDR3 sequence: CASSPGDSSYNEQFF. CDR3 DNA sequence: TGTGCCAGCAGTCCAGGGGACAGTTCCTACAATGAGCAGTTCTTC.

There are a few counts of this clonotype. This rearrangement joins TRBV7-8 to TRBJ2-3, with D tentatively TRBD1 (5 bases). With 2 bases removed from V and 0 bases from J, the gap between germline ends came to 12 bases. The CDR3 runs to 16 residues. The germline CDR1 and CDR2 sequences are SGHVS and FQNEAQ. The DNA of the CDR3 is TGTGCCAGCAGCTTACCGACAGTCTTAAGCACAGATACGCAGTATTTT. It encodes CASSLPTVLSTDTQYF.

The V gene is TRBV9, the J gene TRBJ2-4; D may be TRBD2 (6 bases). This CDR3 is 12 amino acids long. Trimming removed 0 bases from V and 9 bases from J, with 7 bases in between. The germline gives CDR1 SGDLS, CDR2 YYNGEE. The CDR3 here is CASSVGGGIQYF. The CDR3 DNA reads as TGTGCCAGCAGCGTAGGGGGAGGCATTCAGTACTTC.

The chain employs TRBV6-1 and TRBJ1-2; D call uncertain. V was pared by 4 bases and J by 4 bases, with 13 bases between. Germline V gives CDR1 MNHNS, CDR2 SASEGT. The CDR3 runs to 14 residues. CDR3 in amino acids: CASSGSGGFYGYTF. For the CDR3, the DNA is TGTGCCAGCAGTGGGAGTGGAGGGTTCTATGGCTACACCTTC.

V and J are TRBV5-4 and TRBJ2-5, with TRBD1 matching 7 bases. V was clipped by 5 bases and J by 5 bases; unmatched bases: 3. CDR1 is SGHNT, CDR2 YYREEE, per germline (reference sequence). The CDR3 has 12 amino acids. The DNA of the CDR3 is TGTGCCAGCAGTGACAGGGATGAGACCCAGTACTTC. This sequence encodes CASSDRDETQYF.

This clonotype has at least ten counts. The J gene is TRBJ2-7, the V gene TRBV7-8, with D uncertain. The germline gives CDR1 SGHVS, CDR2 FQNEAQ. This CDR3 contains 14 residues. Trimming took off 5 bases at V and 5 bases at J, with 16 bases between the two ends. The chain's CDR3 is CASSPRGRLHEQYF. For the CDR3, the DNA is TGTGCCAGCAGCCCTAGAGGAAGGTTACACGAGCAGTACTTC.

The chain recombines TRBV2 with TRBJ2-7; TRBD1 or TRBD2 may be the D gene (6 bases each). Germline V gives CDR1 SNHLY, CDR2 FYNNEI. V was trimmed by 6 bases and J by 6 bases, leaving 15 bases between them. This CDR3 is 13 amino acids long. This CDR3 reads CASRPRGGFEQYF. The CDR3, as DNA: TGTGCCAGCAGGCCAAGAGGGGGGTTCGAGCAGTACTTC.

V gene TRBV7-9 combines with J gene TRBJ1-4, with D perhaps TRBD1 (5 bases). The germline V and J ends were trimmed by 5 bases and 5 bases, with 12 bases remaining between them. Germline lookup yields CDR1 SEHNR and CDR2 FQNEAQ (reference sequence). This CDR3 is built from 14 residues. CDR3 sequence: CASSADIENEKLFF. For the CDR3, the DNA is TGTGCCAGCAGCGCGGACATAGAGAATGAAAAACTGTTTTTT.

This clonotype was recorded a few times. The rearrangement links TRBV12-5 to TRBJ2-7; TRBD1 aligns across 9 bases. Germline V lookup: CDR1 LGHNT, CDR2 FRNRAP. This CDR3 spans 14 amino acids. V was clipped by 5 bases and J by 4 bases; unmatched bases: 6. The CDR3 bases are TGTGCTAGTGGTCAATTTGGACAGGGGTACGAGCAGTACTTC. This encodes CASGQFGQGYEQYF.

This chain connects TRBV7-6 to TRBJ2-1; D possibly corresponds to TRBD2 (7 bases). This CDR3 spans 15 amino acids. V lost 1 base and J lost 7, with 14 bases in between. Germline-derived CDR1 and CDR2 are SGHVS and FNYEAQ. The CDR3 spells CASSLGWGGLNEQFF. The CDR3 coding sequence is TGTGCCAGCAGCTTAGGGTGGGGGGGCCTTAATGAGCAGTTCTTC.

The chain recombines TRBV6-5 with TRBJ2-3; 9 positions match TRBD1. V trimming: 4 bases; J trimming: 6 bases; junction bases outside the gene matches: 8. From germline, CDR1 is MNHEY and CDR2 SVGAGI. The CDR3 runs 15 residues. CDR3 in DNA: TGTGCCAGCAGTTGGGGGACAGGGACCCGGGATACGCAGTATTTT. This sequence encodes CASSWGTGTRDTQYF.

The chain carries TRBV12-5 and TRBJ2-1; TRBD1 or TRBD2 may be the D gene (5 bases each). V was trimmed by 6 bases and J by 3 bases, leaving 12 bases between them. The CDR3 consists of 14 residues. Germline values: CDR1 LGHNT, CDR2 FRNRAP. The CDR3 DNA is TGTGCTAGTGGCCTGGGACCGATCTACAATGAGCAGTTCTTC. As protein: CASGLGPIYNEQFF.

The chain employs TRBV5-4 and TRBJ2-5; 7 positions agree with TRBD1. The CDR3 totals 15 residues. CDR1 is SGHNT and CDR2 is YYREEE in the germline V gene (reference sequence). With 0 bases clipped from V and 4 bases from J, the junction kept 6 bases outside the gene matches. This chain's CDR3 is CASSLVEGGGETQYF. CDR3 coding DNA: TGTGCCAGCAGCTTGGTGGAAGGGGGCGGAGAGACCCAGTACTTC.

This clonotype was seen only a few times. This chain connects TRBV7-9 to TRBJ1-6; possibly TRBD1 for D (6 bases). CDR1 is SEHNR and CDR2 is FQNEAQ in the germline V gene (reference sequence). The CDR3 consists of 14 residues. Trimming took off 2 bases at V and 7 bases at J, with 9 bases between the two ends. The CDR3 DNA reads TGTGCCAGCAGCTTACCAGGGGTGAATTCACCCCTCCACTTT. The encoded protein is CASSLPGVNSPLHF.

This clonotype came up many times. The chain is built from TRBV7-9 and TRBJ1-2, with D possibly TRBD1 on 5 matching bases. This CDR3 region has 14 residues. V was clipped by 0 bases and J by 4 bases, with 9 bases between them. Germline CDR1 is SEHNR and CDR2 is FQNEAQ (reference sequence). In DNA form, the CDR3 reads TGTGCCAGCAGCTTAGCTCTGGGGCCCTATGGCTACACCTTC. Its protein is CASSLALGPYGYTF.

This clonotype appeared a few times. As DNA, the CDR3 is TGTGCCAGTAGTATTCGACAGGCCAATCAGCCCCAGCATTTT. Its translation is CASSIRQANQPQHF. J is TRBJ1-5 and V is TRBV19; TRBD1 is a possible D gene (6 bases). V lost 3 bases, J lost 3 bases, and 9 bases lay in between. Germline CDR1 is LNHDA and CDR2 is SQIVND (reference sequence). The CDR3 runs 14 residues.

This chain joins TRBV6-1 and TRBJ2-1; 7 bases match TRBD1. The CDR3 length is 13 residues. With V trimmed by 3 bases and J by 7 bases, 3 bases remained unmatched. The V gene's germline CDR1 is MNHNS and CDR2 SASEGT. CDR3 in DNA: TGTGCCAGCAGTGAGACAGGGTGGAATGAGCAGTTCTTC. Its translation is CASSETGWNEQFF.